The rows below give T cell receptor beta chains drawn from one sample of a study of CD8+ T cells in alopecia areata. Using immunoSEQ multiplex PCR, the repertoire was profiled, and TCRdb retains in-frame clones only, with some absent. The sample carries 200,000 to 250,000 clones, 35% to 40% recorded once. The sample consisted of CD4+ T cells sorted from blood, taken between weeks 30 and 35, from a patient treated with tofacitinib. The receptors originated from a human donor with alopecia areata. CDR3s include the opening cysteine and the closing phenylalanine or tryptophan. The D gene is left open where the match is weak. Only some rows state a clone size, as once, few, many or a class for expanded clones.

>NA|NA|TRBJ2-7|TRBV2
CARERDTHYEQYF
TGTGCCAGAGAACGGGACACTCACTACGAGCAGTACTTC
>NA|TRBD2|TRBJ2-1|TRBV29-1
CSAQRGVHNEQFF
TGCAGCGCTCAGCGGGGTGTACACAATGAGCAGTTCTTC
>NA|NA|TRBJ1-3|TRBV29-1
CSVHKPPGNTIYF
TGCAGCGTCCATAAACCCCCGGGAAACACCATATATTTT
>few|NA|TRBJ1-5|TRBV18
CASSPGDGQPQHF
TGTGCCAGCTCACCTGGGGATGGACAGCCCCAGCATTTT
>few|TRBD1|TRBJ2-3|TRBV5-1
CASSLRQGEDTQYF
TGCGCCAGCAGCTTACGACAGGGAGAAGATACGCAGTATTTT
>NA|NA|TRBJ1-2|TRBV10-3
CAISRDPTNYGYTF
TGTGCCATCAGCCGGGACCCTACTAACTATGGCTACACCTTC
>few|NA|TRBJ1-2|TRBV2
CASSEGGIYYGYTF
TGTGCCAGCAGTGAAGGTGGGATTTACTATGGCTACACCTTC
>NA|NA|TRBJ1-1|TRBV4-1
CASSQLYRMGTETFF
TGCGCCAGCAGCCAATTGTACCGGATGGGGACTGAAACTTTCTTT
>NA|TRBD2|TRBJ2-1|TRBV4-2
CASSQDWTSGEQFF
TGTGCCAGCAGCCAAGATTGGACTAGCGGGGAGCAGTTCTTC
>NA|TRBD2|TRBJ2-3|TRBV11-2
CASSLDPGGTDTQYF
TGTGCCAGCAGCTTAGATCCGGGAGGGACAGATACGCAGTATTTT
>NA|TRBD1|TRBJ2-7|TRBV7-9
CASSMTGGANEQYF
TGTGCCAGCAGCATGACAGGGGGCGCCAACGAGCAGTACTTC
>few|NA|TRBJ1-2|TRBV5-1
CASSLGAASQGGDGYTF
TGCGCCAGCAGCTTAGGAGCCGCCTCGCAGGGTGGCGATGGCTACACCTTC
>NA|NA|TRBJ2-3|TRBV5-4
CASSTPGTDTQYF
TGTGCCAGCAGCACCCCTGGCACAGATACGCAGTATTTT
>few|NA|TRBJ1-4|TRBV6-6
CASGRGHEKLFF
TGTGCCAGTGGCAGAGGGCATGAAAAACTGTTTTTT
>few|NA|TRBJ1-1|TRBV29-1
CSVAPVGRTTEAFF
TGCAGCGTGGCCCCTGTAGGGAGGACCACTGAAGCTTTCTTT
>NA|TRBD1|TRBJ2-7|TRBV5-1
CASGGVTGAGEQYF
TGCGCCAGCGGTGGTGTGACAGGGGCCGGCGAGCAGTACTTC
>NA|NA|TRBJ2-5|TRBV5-1
CASSLISQGQETQYF
TGCGCCAGCAGCTTGATTAGTCAGGGCCAAGAGACCCAGTACTTC
>few|NA|TRBJ1-5|TRBV7-2
CASMGEGNQPQHF
TGTGCCAGCATGGGGGAGGGCAACCAGCCCCAGCATTTT
>few|TRBD2|TRBJ2-7|TRBV29-1
CSVKLAGGNYEQYF
TGCAGCGTCAAACTAGCGGGAGGCAACTACGAGCAGTACTTC
>NA|TRBD1|TRBJ2-5|TRBV6-6
CASSYSGQGRRETQYF
TGTGCCAGCAGTTACTCTGGACAGGGTAGGCGGGAGACCCAGTACTTC
>NA|TRBD1|TRBJ1-2|TRBV6-1
CASYPGQGPNYGYTF
TGTGCCAGTTATCCGGGACAGGGGCCTAACTATGGCTACACCTTC
>NA|NA|TRBJ2-2|TRBV30
CAWSSWGSTGELFF
TGTGCCTGGAGTAGTTGGGGTAGCACCGGGGAGCTGTTTTTT